Following are 17 T cell receptor beta chains from one sample sequenced in a study of T-cell reconstitution after alpha-beta-depleted transplantation in children. During its preparation, the TCRbeta library received unique molecular identifiers. In TCRdb, the PCR reads were re-called with MiXCR into one record per CDR3 protein. Among just over 950,000 distinct CDR3 sequences listed, about 30% were seen once. Sequencing used PBMCs, mostly from graft donor cells, obtained 360 days after TCRalphabeta/CD19-depleted stem cell transplant. The receptors shown here come from a boy in the first two years of life who had a stem cell transplant for SCID, so the T cells may come from the graft donor.

This chain links TRBV20-1 with TRBJ2-7, with 10 positions matching TRBD2. The CDR3 runs 15 residues. Trimming removed 3 bases from V and 0 bases from J; junction bases left unmatched: 5. From germline, CDR1 is DFQATT and CDR2 SNEGSKA (reference sequence). CDR3 nucleotides: TGCAGTGCTAGTAGCGGGGGGCCCCACTCCTACGAGCAGTACTTC. Amino acids: CSASSGGPHSYEQYF.

The chain couples TRBV12-3 or TRBV12-4 to TRBJ2-1; the D gene is possibly TRBD1 (5 bases). Trimming took off 2 bases at V and 15 bases at J, with 14 bases between the two ends. The CDR3 covers 12 residues. The CDR3 DNA sequence: TGTGCCAGCAGTTTAACAGGACGGCAACCGTTCTTC. Translation gives CASSLTGRQPFF.

The chain combines TRBV11-2 with TRBJ2-1, with 15 bases that match TRBD2. The V gene end was trimmed by 8 bases and the J gene end by 2 bases; junction bases not matched to a gene: 10. This CDR3 spans 18 amino acids. CDR1 SGHAT and CDR2 FQNNGV come from the germline V gene. DNA for the CDR3: TGTGCCAGCCGAGGGACTAGCGGGGGGTGGGTAACCTACAATGAGCAGTTCTTC. Residues: CASRGTSGGWVTYNEQFF.

This clonotype was detected once. The chain recombines TRBV7-8 with TRBJ1-5, with D unresolved. Germline values: CDR1 SGHVS, CDR2 FQNEAQ. Trimming pared 2 bases from V and 6 bases from J, leaving 14 bases between. The CDR3 runs to 15 residues. CDR3 bases: TGTGCCAGCAGCTTAAACGTGGTGGATAGTCAGCCCCAGCATTTT. It is translated as CASSLNVVDSQPQHF.

A few counts support this clonotype. The chain links TRBV27 to TRBJ2-7, with a possible D match to TRBD1 (6 bases). Trimming cost V 3 bases and J 5 bases, with 14 bases left between them. Germline V gene data show CDR1 as MNHEY and CDR2 as SMNVEV (reference sequence). The CDR3 contains 14 residues. CDR3 region: CASSFLKQGDEQYF. The CDR3 nucleotides are TGTGCCAGCAGTTTCCTCAAACAGGGAGACGAGCAGTACTTC.

This sequence joins TRBV20-1 and TRBJ2-7; TRBD2 is a possible D gene (5 bases). The CDR3 spans 14 residues. Germline V CDR1 and CDR2: DFQATT, SNEGSKA (reference sequence). V dropped 5 bases and J dropped 4 bases, with 18 bases sitting between them. CDR3 bases: TGCAGTGCTCAACTAGTTCCATTCGGATACGAGCAGTACTTC. It yields the protein CSAQLVPFGYEQYF.

This clonotype was seen a handful of times. The chain is built from TRBV5-1 and TRBJ2-7; 8 positions match TRBD1. The V segment lost 4 bases and the J segment 5 bases; nucleotides outside the gene matches: 8. The CDR3 is 14 amino acids. The germline CDR1 and CDR2 sequences are SGHRS and YFSETQ. The CDR3 loop is CASSAGQGSDEQYF. Here the CDR3 DNA reads TGCGCCAGCAGCGCCGGACAGGGATCAGACGAGCAGTACTTC.

In DNA, the CDR3 is TGTGCCAGCAGCTACCCTTCCGGGACAGGGGCCCTCCAAGAGACCCAGTACTTC. It is translated as CASSYPSGTGALQETQYF. The V gene is TRBV11-2, the J gene TRBJ2-5; TRBD1 agrees at 10 bases. V lost 4 bases and J lost 1; bases outside the gene matches: 12. Germline CDR1 reads SGHAT; CDR2 reads FQNNGV. This CDR3 spans 18 amino acids.

The chain uses TRBV2 and TRBJ1-1; D is unresolved. This CDR3 contains 14 residues. Germline values: CDR1 SNHLY, CDR2 FYNNEI. Trimming left V 1 base short and J 2 bases short, with 8 bases between. In DNA form, the CDR3 reads TGTGCCAGCAGTGAAGAAACGGTTAACACTGAAGCTTTCTTT. This sequence encodes CASSEETVNTEAFF.

The chain is built from TRBV28 and TRBJ1-2; no firm D call. Trimming left V 5 bases short and J 4 bases short, with 17 bases between. The CDR3 loop spans 15 amino acids. Germline V lookup: CDR1 MDHEN, CDR2 SYDVKM. The CDR3 DNA reads TGTGCCAGCAGTCACGAAGTCCTAACGGGCTATGGCTACACCTTC. It translates to CASSHEVLTGYGYTF.

In this sample, this clonotype turned up a few times. Here the CDR3 reads CASSQYRGPTGELFF. The CDR3 DNA reads TGCGCCAGCAGCCAATACAGGGGGCCCACCGGGGAGCTGTTTTTT. The chain has TRBV4-3 and TRBJ2-2; TRBD1 matches 9 bases. The CDR3 consists of 15 residues. After removal of 2 bases from V and 4 bases from J, the junction contained 2 bases not matched to a gene. The V gene's germline CDR1 is LGHNA and CDR2 YSLEER.

This clonotype showed up many times. The chain links TRBV10-3 to TRBJ2-3; 8 bases agree with TRBD1. Germline trimming cut 2 bases from V and 3 bases from J; bases unmatched to any gene: 7. Germline CDR1 ENHRY, CDR2 SYGVKD. The CDR3 totals 16 residues. CDR3 in amino acids: CAISELGQGGTDTQYF. In DNA, the CDR3 is TGTGCCATCAGTGAGCTCGGACAGGGTGGGACAGATACGCAGTATTTT.

This clonotype has only one observation. A read error may be the cause here, since a much bigger clone is one base away. The V gene is TRBV6-2 or TRBV6-3, the J gene TRBJ2-7; TRBD1 might be the D (6 bases). Trimming took 6 bases from V and 2 from J, leaving 8 bases between them. Germline V CDR1 and CDR2: MNHEY, SVGEGT. This CDR3 spans 12 amino acids. The CDR3: CASSEGAYEQYF. The CDR3 DNA reads as TGTGCCAGCAGCGAGGGGGCCTACGAGCAGTACTTC.

The rearrangement uses TRBV3-1 and TRBJ2-1, with 15 nucleotides matching TRBD2. Per germline, CDR1 LGHDT and CDR2 YNNKEL (reference sequence). J gave up 0 bases and V 6 bases, and 6 bases lay outside the gene matches. The CDR3 runs 18 residues. The CDR3 coding sequence is TGTGCCAGCAGTAAAGGACTAGCGGGGGGGCTCTCCTACAATGAGCAGTTCTTC. It yields the protein CASSKGLAGGLSYNEQFF.

This clonotype was seen a few times. The chain combines TRBV27 with TRBJ2-5; TRBD2 might be the D (5 bases). V lost 4 bases, J lost 4 bases, and 10 bases lay in between. There are 13 residues in the CDR3. Germline values: CDR1 MNHEY, CDR2 SMNVEV (reference sequence). The CDR3 loop is CASSSVGRETQYF. As DNA, the CDR3 is TGTGCCAGCAGTTCCGTAGGGAGAGAGACCCAGTACTTC.

The rearrangement links TRBV5-6 to TRBJ2-1; 7 bases fit TRBD2. The CDR3 contains 16 residues. In germline, CDR1 is SGHDT, CDR2 YYEEEE. With 6 bases clipped from V and 3 bases from J, the junction kept 12 bases outside the gene matches. The CDR3 region has the DNA TGTGCCAGCACTTATACGGGGCGGGGGAACTACAATGAGCAGTTCTTC. Translating it yields CASTYTGRGNYNEQFF. Filled out from reference TRBV5-6 and TRBJ2-1, the complete variable domain reads DAGVTQSPTHLIKTRGQQVTLRCSPKSGHDTVSWYQQALGQGPQFIFQYYEEEERQRGNFPDRFSGHQFPNYSSELNVNALLLGDSALYLCASTYTGRGNYNEQFFGPGTRLTVL.

The chain links TRBV12-3 or TRBV12-4 to TRBJ2-7; TRBD1 matches at 8 bases. The V gene end was trimmed by 4 bases and the J gene end by 6 bases; junction bases not matched to a gene: 8. The CDR3 contains 14 residues. CDR3 sequence reads: CASSYLDRGREQYF. CDR3 bases: TGTGCCAGCAGTTACCTAGACAGGGGTCGCGAGCAGTACTTC.